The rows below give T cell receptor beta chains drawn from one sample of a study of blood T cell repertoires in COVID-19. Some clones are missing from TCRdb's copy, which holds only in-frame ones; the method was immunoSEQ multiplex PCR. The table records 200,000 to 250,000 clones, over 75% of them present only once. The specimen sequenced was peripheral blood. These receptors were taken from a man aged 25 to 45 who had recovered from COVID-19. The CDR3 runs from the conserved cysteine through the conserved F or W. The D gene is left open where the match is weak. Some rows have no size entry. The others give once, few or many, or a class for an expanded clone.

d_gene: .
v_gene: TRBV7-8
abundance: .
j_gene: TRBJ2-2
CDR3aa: CASSLGGIGELFF
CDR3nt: TGTGCCAGCAGCTTAGGAGGGATCGGGGAGCTGTTTTTT

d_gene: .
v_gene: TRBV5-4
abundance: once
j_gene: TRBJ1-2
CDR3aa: CASSLDSSYGYTF
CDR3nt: TGTGCCAGCAGCTTAGACAGTTCCTATGGCTACACCTTC

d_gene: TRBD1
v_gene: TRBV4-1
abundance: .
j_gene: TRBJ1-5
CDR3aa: CASSRMTGDQPQHF
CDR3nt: TGCGCCAGCAGCCGGATGACAGGGGATCAGCCCCAGCATTTT

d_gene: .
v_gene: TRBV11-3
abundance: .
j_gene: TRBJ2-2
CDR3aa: CASSLDLPQGGTGELFF
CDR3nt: TGTGCCAGCAGCTTAGATCTTCCGCAGGGCGGCACCGGGGAGCTGTTTTTT

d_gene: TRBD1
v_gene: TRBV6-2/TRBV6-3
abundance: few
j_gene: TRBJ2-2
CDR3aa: CASSHGQDSGELFF
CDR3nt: TGTGCCAGCAGTCACGGACAGGATAGCGGGGAGCTGTTTTTT

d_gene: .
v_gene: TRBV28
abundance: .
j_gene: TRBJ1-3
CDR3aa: CASAQGGSSGNTIYF
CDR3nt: TGTGCCAGCGCCCAGGGAGGCTCCTCTGGAAACACCATATATTTT

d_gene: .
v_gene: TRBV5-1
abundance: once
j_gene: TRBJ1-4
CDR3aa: CASSLVRGANEKLFF
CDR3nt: TGCGCCAGCAGCTTGGTTCGGGGTGCTAATGAAAAACTGTTTTTT

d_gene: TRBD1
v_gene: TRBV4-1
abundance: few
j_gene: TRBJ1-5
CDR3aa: CASSPIDTGVQPQHF
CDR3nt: TGCGCCAGCAGCCCTATCGACACAGGGGTCCAGCCCCAGCATTTT

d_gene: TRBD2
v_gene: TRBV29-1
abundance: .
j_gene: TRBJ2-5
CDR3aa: CSVDQRGRETQYF
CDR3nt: TGCAGCGTCGATCAGCGGGGGCGGGAGACCCAGTACTTC

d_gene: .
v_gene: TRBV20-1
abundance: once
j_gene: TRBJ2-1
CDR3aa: CSALGGLQFF
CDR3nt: TGCAGTGCGCTGGGGGGATTGCAGTTCTTC

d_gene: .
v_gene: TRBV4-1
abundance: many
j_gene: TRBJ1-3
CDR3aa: CASSQDARNSANTIYF
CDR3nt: TGCGCCAGCAGCCAAGATGCCAGGAATTCGGCAAACACCATATATTTT

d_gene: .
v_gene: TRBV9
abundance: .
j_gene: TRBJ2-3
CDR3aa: CASSVEGEADTQYF
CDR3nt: TGTGCCAGCAGCGTAGAGGGAGAAGCAGATACGCAGTATTTT

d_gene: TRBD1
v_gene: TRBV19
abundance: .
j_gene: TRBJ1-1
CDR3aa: CASSRGQDRTEAFF
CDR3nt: TGTGCCAGTAGTCGGGGACAGGATCGGACTGAAGCTTTCTTT